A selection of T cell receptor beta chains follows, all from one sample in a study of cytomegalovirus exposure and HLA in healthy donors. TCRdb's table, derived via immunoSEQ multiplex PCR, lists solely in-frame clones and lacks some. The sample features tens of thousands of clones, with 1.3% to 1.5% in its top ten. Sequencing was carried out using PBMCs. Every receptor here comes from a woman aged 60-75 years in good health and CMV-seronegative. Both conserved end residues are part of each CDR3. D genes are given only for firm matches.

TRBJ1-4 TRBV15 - TGTGCCACCAGCAGAGATCCCAGGTCTAATGAAAAACTGTTTTTT CATSRDPRSNEKLFF
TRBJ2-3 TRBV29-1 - TGCAGCGTTGAAGGGCAAGGCACAGATACGCAGTATTTT CSVEGQGTDTQYF
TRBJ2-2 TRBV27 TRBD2 TGTGCCAGCAGTTCATGGACTAGCAGGAGACCCGGGGAGCTGTTTTTT CASSSWTSRRPGELFF
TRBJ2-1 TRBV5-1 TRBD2 TGCGCCAGCAGCTCCCCCGGGGGGGTCCATGAGCAGTTCTTC CASSSPGGVHEQFF
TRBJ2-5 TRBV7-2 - TGTGCCAGCAGCGTTGGACAGCTGTATCTGATGGAGACCCAGTACTTC CASSVGQLYLMETQYF
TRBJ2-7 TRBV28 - TGTGCCAGCAGATCCGGAGCGTGGTCGGGTAATTACGAGCAGTACTTC CASRSGAWSGNYEQYF
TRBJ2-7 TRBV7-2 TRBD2 TGTGCCAGCAGCCGACTAGCGGGAGGGTCCCCTAACGAGCAGTACTTC CASSRLAGGSPNEQYF
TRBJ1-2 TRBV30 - TGTGCCTGGAGTAGGCAGGGCTGGTCCCATTTCTTC CAWSRQGWSHFF
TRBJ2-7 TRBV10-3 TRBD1 TGTGCCATCAGTGACCGGGACAGGGGAACTTACGAGCAGTACTTC CAISDRDRGTYEQYF
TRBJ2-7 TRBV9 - TGTGCCAGCAGTCAGGGGCAGGGGAGCTACGAGCAGTACTTC CASSQGQGSYEQYF
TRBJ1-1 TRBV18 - TGTGCCAGCTCACCTGAGGCAGTCATGAACACTGAAGCTTTCTTT CASSPEAVMNTEAFF
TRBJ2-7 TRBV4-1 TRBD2 TGCGCCAGCAGCCAACCGACTAGCGGGAGCTACGAGCAGTACTTC CASSQPTSGSYEQYF
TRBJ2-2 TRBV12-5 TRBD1 TGTGCTAGTGGTTCGATACCAGGGGGGAACACCGGGGAGCTGTTTTTT CASGSIPGGNTGELFF
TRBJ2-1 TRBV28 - TGTGCCAGCAGCCCGGCTGGCCAAAAACGGGATGAGCAGTTCTTC CASSPAGQKRDEQFF
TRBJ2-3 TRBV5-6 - TGTGCCAGCAGCTTGGGTATCACAGATACGCAGTATTTT CASSLGITDTQYF
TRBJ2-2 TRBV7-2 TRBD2 TGTGCCAGCAAGGTAGTAGCGGGAGAGCTCGGGGAGCTGTTTTTT CASKVVAGELGELFF
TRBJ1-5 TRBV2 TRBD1 TGTGCCAGCAGTGCCCGACAGGGAAAGCAGCCCCAGCATTTT CASSARQGKQPQHF
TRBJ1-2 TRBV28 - TGTGCCAGCAGTCCCGGCGCCCTGGAGTATGGCTACACCTTC CASSPGALEYGYTF
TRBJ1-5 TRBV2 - TGTGCCAGCATGGGCAGCAACAATCAGCCCCAGCATTTT CASMGSNNQPQHF
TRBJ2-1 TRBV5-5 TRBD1 TGTGCCAGCAGCTTGGACAGGGGTAGCAATGAGCAGTTCTTC CASSLDRGSNEQFF
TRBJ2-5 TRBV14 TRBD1 TGTGCCAGCAGCCAAGAATACACAGGGGGCGAGACCCAGTACTTC CASSQEYTGGETQYF
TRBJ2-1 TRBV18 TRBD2 TGTGCCAGCTCACCTCGACTAGCGGGGTTGAGCTCCTACAATGAGCAGTTCTTC CASSPRLAGLSSYNEQFF
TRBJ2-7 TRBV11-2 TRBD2 TGTGCCAGCAGCACCGAGTTTAGCGGGAGGGTTTCCTACGAGCAGTACTTC CASSTEFSGRVSYEQYF
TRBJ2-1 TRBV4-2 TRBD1 TGTGCCAGCAGCCACCTCGGACAGGGGAAAAGGGAGCAGTTCTTC CASSHLGQGKREQFF
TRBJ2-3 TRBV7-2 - TGTGCCAGCAGCTTATCTGAAACGGGCACAGATACGCAGTATTTT CASSLSETGTDTQYF
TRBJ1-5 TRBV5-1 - TGCGCCAGCAGCTTGGACGGGGGGCCGGGGAATCAGCCCCAGCATTTT CASSLDGGPGNQPQHF
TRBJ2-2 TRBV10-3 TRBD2 TGTGCCATCACCTGGACTAGCGGGAACACCGGGGAGCTGTTTTTT CAITWTSGNTGELFF
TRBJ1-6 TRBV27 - TGTGCCAGCAGTTTACTCCCGGGGAGGATAAGTTCACCCCTCCACTTT CASSLLPGRISSPLHF
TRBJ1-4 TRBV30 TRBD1 TGTGCCTCCGTCGGACAGGGGACTGAAAAACTGTTTTTT CASVGQGTEKLFF